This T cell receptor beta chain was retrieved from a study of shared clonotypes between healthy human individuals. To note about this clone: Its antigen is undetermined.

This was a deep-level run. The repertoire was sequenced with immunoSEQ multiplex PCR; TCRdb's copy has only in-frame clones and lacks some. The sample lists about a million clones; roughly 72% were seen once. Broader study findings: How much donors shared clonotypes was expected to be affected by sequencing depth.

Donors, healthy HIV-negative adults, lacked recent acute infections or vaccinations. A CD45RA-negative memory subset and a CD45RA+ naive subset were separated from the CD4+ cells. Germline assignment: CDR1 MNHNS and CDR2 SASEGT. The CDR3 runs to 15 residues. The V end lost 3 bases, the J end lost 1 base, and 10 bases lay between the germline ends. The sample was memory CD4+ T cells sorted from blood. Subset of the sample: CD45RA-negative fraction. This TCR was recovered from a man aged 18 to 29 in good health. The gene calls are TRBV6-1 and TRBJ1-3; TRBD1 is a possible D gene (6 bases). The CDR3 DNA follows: TGTGCCAGCAGTGACCTAACAGGGTCTGGAAACACCATATATTTT. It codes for CASSDLTGSGNTIYF.